The 5 T cell receptor beta chains below all came from one sample that was sequenced in a study of shared clonotypes between healthy human individuals. The method was immunoSEQ multiplex PCR; TCRdb's version includes in-frame clones alone and lacks a portion of them. The sample has about 820,000 clones; roughly 92% are singletons. As defined, naive CD8 cells were CD45RO-negative and positively selected for CCR7, with terminally differentiated effector memory CD45RA+ cells excluded. Sequenced input: naive CD8+ T cells sorted from blood. The receptors originated from a man aged 25 to 40 in good health.

The gene calls are TRBV7-4 and TRBJ2-7; TRBD1 agrees at 8 bases. This CDR3 contains 16 residues. In germline, CDR1 is SGHVT, CDR2 SQSDAQ. V gave up 0 bases and J gave up 0 bases; unmatched junction bases: 4. The CDR3 reads CASSLAGTGSSYEQYF. DNA for the CDR3: TGTGCCAGCAGCTTAGCCGGGACAGGAAGCTCCTACGAGCAGTACTTC.

CDR3 region: CASSSPDREAPSHEQFF. The CDR3 nucleotides read TGTGCCAGCAGCTCCCCTGACCGGGAGGCCCCCAGTCATGAGCAGTTCTTC. The chain combines TRBV13 with TRBJ2-1; TRBD2 agrees at 7 bases. Germline V gene sequence: CDR1 PRHDT, CDR2 FYEKMQ (reference sequence). V lost 4 bases and J lost 8; bases outside the gene matches: 17. The CDR3 totals 17 residues.

The chain has TRBV7-9 and TRBJ2-7; 7 nucleotides line up with TRBD2. The CDR3 totals 13 residues. CDR1 is SEHNR and CDR2 is FQNEAQ in the germline V gene (reference sequence). Losses at the gene ends were 4 bases for V and 4 bases for J; bases not matched to a gene: 4. CDR3 in amino acids: CASSSAREYEQYF. CDR3 DNA: TGTGCCAGCAGCTCGGCGCGGGAGTACGAGCAGTACTTC.

This chain connects TRBV29-1 to TRBJ2-7; perhaps TRBD1 as D (6 bases). V was trimmed by 1 base and J by 6 bases, leaving 10 bases between them. The CDR3 consists of 12 residues. The germline V gene has CDR1 SQVTM and CDR2 ANQGSEA. CDR3 sequence reads: CSVEGRGSEQYF. The CDR3 DNA reads as TGCAGCGTTGAAGGTAGGGGGAGCGAGCAGTACTTC.

V is TRBV18 and J is TRBJ2-4; no clear D gene. Trimming took 3 bases from V and 0 from J, leaving 15 bases between them. CDR3 length: 17 amino acids. Germline assignment: CDR1 KGHSH and CDR2 LQKENI. CDR3: CASSPQKPLLAKNIQYF. CDR3 sequence (DNA): TGTGCCAGCTCACCTCAAAAACCGTTACTAGCCAAAAACATTCAGTACTTC.